Below, 21 T cell receptor beta chains from the same sample are listed, as sequenced in a study of T cell changes during pregnancy in multiple sclerosis. Clones were read by immunoSEQ multiplex PCR, and TCRdb kept only the in-frame ones, dropping some. The sample consists of roughly 51,000 clones, roughly 94% of them appearing once. The source was CD8+ T cells from peripheral blood mononuclear cells, collected before pregnancy. These receptors were obtained from a female donor with multiple sclerosis, enrolled in a pregnancy study.

The chain links TRBV4-1 to TRBJ2-1; no definite D call. The germline CDR1 and CDR2 sequences are MGHRA and YSYEKL. The CDR3 covers 12 residues. Trimming removed 6 bases at V and 5 bases at J, with 8 bases between. In nucleotides, the CDR3 is TGCGCCAGCAGTCACAATGACAATGAGCAGTTCTTC. Protein product: CASSHNDNEQFF.

This clone was counted once. The chain couples TRBV7-9 to TRBJ2-7; 8 bases fit TRBD1. CDR1 and CDR2 (germline): SEHNR, FQNEAQ (reference sequence). This CDR3 contains 15 residues. The trim removed 4 bases at V and 6 bases at J, leaving 11 bases unmatched. The CDR3 region is CASSSTARDRGEQYF. CDR3 bases: TGTGCCAGCAGCTCTACCGCTCGCGACAGGGGCGAGCAGTACTTC.

The chain is built from TRBV27 and TRBJ2-1; 10 bases are a match to TRBD2. The CDR3 consists of 16 residues. Germline V gene lookup returns CDR1 MNHEY and CDR2 SMNVEV (reference sequence). V dropped 5 bases and J dropped 0; count of bases not matched to a gene: 4. The CDR3 nucleotides read TGTGCCAGCAGTCCCTCTAGCGGGGGCTCCTACAATGAGCAGTTCTTC. Translating gives CASSPSSGGSYNEQFF.

This rearrangement joins TRBV28 to TRBJ2-5; 7 nucleotides line up with TRBD2. Per the germline V gene, CDR1 is MDHEN and CDR2 is SYDVKM. This CDR3 spans 15 amino acids. The trim removed 5 bases at V and 2 bases at J, leaving 8 bases unmatched. Written as DNA, the CDR3 is TGTGCCAGCAGTGGAGGGTGGGGGGGGCAAGAGACCCAGTACTTC. This sequence encodes CASSGGWGGQETQYF.

V gene TRBV2 combines with J gene TRBJ2-3, with 9 positions matching TRBD1. The CDR3 loop spans 20 amino acids. The V segment lost 2 bases and the J segment 8 bases; nucleotides outside the gene matches: 23. In germline, CDR1 is SNHLY, CDR2 FYNNEI. The DNA of the CDR3 is TGTGCCAGCAGTGAAATGGGGGTAGGGACTACCGGGACAGGGTTCGGTACGCAGTATTTT. The encoded protein is CASSEMGVGTTGTGFGTQYF.

The gene calls are TRBV11-2 and TRBJ2-7; 10 bases map to TRBD2. The CDR3 has 16 amino acids. Trimming cost V 0 bases and J 4 bases; bases outside gene matches: 6. The germline gives CDR1 SGHAT, CDR2 FQNNGV. CDR3 nucleotide sequence: TGTGCCAGCAGCTTAGATCCTAGCGGGAGTTTATACGAGCAGTACTTC. Its translation: CASSLDPSGSLYEQYF. The variable domain in full, completed from reference TRBV11-2 and TRBJ2-7, reads EAGVAQSPRYKIIEKRQSVAFWCNPISGHATLYWYQQILGQGPKLLIQFQNNGVVDDSQLPKDRFSAERLKGVDSTLKIQPAKLEDSAVYLCASSLDPSGSLYEQYFGPGTRLTVT.

This clone came up once. V and J are TRBV18 and TRBJ2-7; D is perhaps TRBD1 (6 bases). Germline CDR1 KGHSH, CDR2 LQKENI. CDR3 length equals 14 residues. Trimming cost V 5 bases and J 0 bases, with 11 bases left between them. The CDR3 region is CASSFGTNSYEQYF. In DNA, the CDR3 is TGTGCCAGCTCATTCGGGACAAACTCCTACGAGCAGTACTTC.

The chain uses TRBV5-4 and TRBJ2-1, with 15 bases identical to TRBD2. J lost 5 bases, V lost 4 bases, and 1 base had no gene match. The CDR3 totals 15 residues. Germline loops: CDR1 SGHNT, CDR2 YYREEE (reference sequence). DNA for the CDR3: TGTGCCAGCAGCGGACTAGCGGGAGGGAACAATGAGCAGTTCTTC. This encodes CASSGLAGGNNEQFF.

The V and J genes are TRBV9 and TRBJ1-4, with D perhaps TRBD1 (6 bases). Germline CDR1 is SGDLS and CDR2 is YYNGEE. The CDR3 contains 14 residues. V lost 3 bases and J lost 8, with 14 bases in between. CDR3 sequence reads: CASSGSGGREKLFF. CDR3 DNA: TGTGCCAGCAGCGGATCGGGGGGGCGGGAAAAACTGTTTTTT.

In the case of this clone: The CDR3 does not end in the conserved phenylalanine or tryptophan, so this is likely a read error. The limits of the CDR3 on the DNA are not certain, so only TCRdb's listed CDR3 is given. J is TRBJ2-7 and V is TRBV11-3; the DNA was not used to check the table's D call, TRBD2. Germline V lookup: CDR1 SGHNT, CDR2 YENEEA. From its first to its last residue, the CDR3 has 9 amino acids. CDR3 in amino acids: CASSLNGLQ.

The chain links TRBV30 to TRBJ1-2, with D possibly TRBD1 on 5 matching bases. Germline loops: CDR1 GTSNPN, CDR2 SVGIG (reference sequence). The CDR3 has 15 amino acids. V lost 3 bases and J lost 6, with 20 bases in between. Written as DNA, the CDR3 is TGTGCCTGGAGCTGGCAGGGAGGAGTAGCTCATGGCTACACCTTC. Translation gives CAWSWQGGVAHGYTF. The full variable domain, rest sourced from reference TRBV30 and TRBJ1-2, is SQTIHQWPATLVQPVGSPLSLECTVEGTSNPNLYWYRQAAGRGLQLLFYSVGIGQISSEVPQNLSASRPQDRQFILSSKKLLLSDSGFYLCAWSWQGGVAHGYTFGSGTRLTVV.

This sequence joins TRBV19 and TRBJ1-5; D perhaps matches TRBD1 (6 bases). Between the trimmed V and J ends, which lost 7 bases and 0 bases, there was a span of 13 bases. The germline V gene encodes CDR1 LNHDA and CDR2 SQIVND (reference sequence). The CDR3 runs to 15 residues. As DNA, the CDR3 is TGTGCCAGTAACAGGGATCATAATAGCAATCAGCCCCAGCATTTT. It translates to CASNRDHNSNQPQHF.

This clone was counted between two and nine times. The chain links TRBV11-2 to TRBJ1-4; D not certain. Germline V gene data show CDR1 as SGHAT and CDR2 as FQNNGV. The ends were cut back, 5 bases at V and 5 bases at J, with 12 bases in the middle. The CDR3 covers 14 residues. The CDR3 bases are TGTGCCAGCAGCCGGGTCGGGGTCAATGAAAAACTGTTTTTT. Translating gives CASSRVGVNEKLFF.

The chain employs TRBV19 and TRBJ1-3; 7 bases match TRBD1. The CDR3 has 15 amino acids. Germline lookup yields CDR1 LNHDA and CDR2 SQIVND (reference sequence). Losses at the gene ends were 7 bases for V and 2 bases for J; bases not matched to a gene: 8. The CDR3 is CASTDTGTAGNTIYF. The CDR3 nucleotides read TGTGCCAGTACTGACACCGGGACAGCTGGAAACACCATATATTTT.

The V and J genes are TRBV7-9 and TRBJ2-3, with 7 nucleotides matching TRBD1. This CDR3 has 15 residues. V dropped 5 bases and J dropped 3; count of bases not matched to a gene: 8. Germline V CDR1 and CDR2: SEHNR, FQNEAQ (reference sequence). The CDR3 spells CASSPVTGFTDTQYF. The CDR3 DNA follows: TGTGCCAGCAGCCCAGTGACAGGGTTTACAGATACGCAGTATTTT.

The rearrangement uses TRBV9 and TRBJ1-5; a weak D match, TRBD1 (5 bases). Germline CDR1 and CDR2: SGDLS and YYNGEE. The CDR3 contains 15 residues. The V end lost 0 bases, the J end lost 6 bases, and 13 bases lay between the germline ends. This CDR3 is CASSVGFSGPQPQHF. The DNA for the CDR3 is TGTGCCAGCAGCGTAGGTTTCTCAGGGCCTCAGCCCCAGCATTTT.

This clone was counted a few times. The chain couples TRBV29-1 to TRBJ2-3, with no clear D. Per the germline V gene, CDR1 is SQVTM and CDR2 is ANQGSEA. The V end was cut by 5 bases, the J end by 4 bases, with 4 bases between. There are 10 residues in the CDR3. CDR3 coding DNA: TGCAGCGTTCTACCAGATACGCAGTATTTT. Translating it yields CSVLPDTQYF.

The chain links TRBV27 to TRBJ2-7, with TRBD1 matching over 11 bases. V gave up 6 bases and J gave up 5 bases; unmatched junction bases: 6. CDR1 and CDR2 (germline): MNHEY, SMNVEV (reference sequence). CDR3 length equals 14 residues. This CDR3 is CASRPGTGGDEQYF. CDR3 nucleotide sequence: TGTGCCAGCAGGCCAGGGACAGGGGGTGACGAGCAGTACTTC.

The V and J genes are TRBV7-8 and TRBJ1-4, with 9 positions matching TRBD1. Germline lookup yields CDR1 SGHVS and CDR2 FQNEAQ. The CDR3 has 14 residues. J gave up 5 bases and V 5 bases, and 3 bases lay outside the gene matches. This CDR3 is CASSLDRGNEKLFF. The CDR3 DNA is TGTGCCAGCAGCCTAGACAGGGGGAATGAAAAACTGTTTTTT.

The chain is built from TRBV29-1 and TRBJ1-2, with D tentatively TRBD1 (6 bases). Trimming left V 4 bases short and J 8 bases short, with 17 bases between. Germline V CDR1 and CDR2: SQVTM, ANQGSEA. The CDR3 consists of 13 residues. CDR3 in amino acids: CSVAARGFGGYTF. The CDR3 DNA is TGCAGCGTTGCAGCGAGGGGGTTCGGGGGCTACACCTTC.

The V and J genes are TRBV7-9 and TRBJ1-1; 7 positions agree with TRBD1. Trimming cost V 5 bases and J 4 bases; bases outside gene matches: 4. Germline values: CDR1 SEHNR, CDR2 FQNEAQ (reference sequence). This CDR3 is built from 13 residues. As DNA, the CDR3 is TGTGCCAGCAGCCCTGGGACAGCCACTGAAGCTTTCTTT. Its translation: CASSPGTATEAFF.